The T cell receptor beta chain described here comes from a study of T cells in Graves' hyperthyroidism and ophthalmopathy. Study information: Peripheral blood was secured at the point of initial diagnosis, before any treatment. Regarding the study as a whole: Ophthalmopathy was told apart from stable hyperthyroidism by a 13 V-J model.

Germline V gene data show CDR1 as MNHEY and CDR2 as SMNVEV (reference sequence). The CDR3 is made up of 14 amino acids. Deletions cut 4 bases from V and 7 bases from J, with 14 bases between. Authors of the study amplified TCR beta CDR3 regions from RNA transcripts. The HTBI primer set was used in a first-round RT-PCR of the TCR CDR3. TCRdb processed the multiplex PCR reads anew with MiXCR; each CDR3 protein has one entry. The table shows over 300,000 distinct CDR3 sequences, with approximately 15% occurring only once. With a duration under 2 months, the hyperthyroidism was newly diagnosed in patients aged 18 to 65. It was less than 13 ml of fresh peripheral blood that supplied the PBMCs. This clonotype showed up many times. The antigen is unknown.

The rearrangement links TRBV27 to TRBJ2-1, with D maybe TRBD2 (6 bases). This receptor was taken from a woman aged 55 to 70 with Graves' hyperthyroidism. Sequenced: blood. CDR3 sequence: CASSSPMRENEQFF. CDR3 nucleotide sequence: TGTGCCAGCAGTTCCCCAATGCGGGAAAATGAGCAGTTCTTC.